This TCR beta chain was documented in a study of blood T cell repertoires in COVID-19. Study details: Specimens from acute and convalescent COVID-19 originated in the United States, Italy and Spain.

Germline values: CDR1 SNHLY, CDR2 FYNNEI. Trimming left V 7 bases short and J 4 bases short, with 13 bases between. This CDR3 has 14 residues. TCRdb's table, derived via immunoSEQ multiplex PCR, lists solely in-frame clones and lacks some. The sample has some 390,000 clones; around 87% are singletons. The clonotype originates from a woman aged 60 to 75 with COVID-19, enrolled during active disease. The sequenced sample was peripheral blood. The V call is TRBV2, the J call TRBJ1-4; no reliable D call. The DNA for the CDR3 is TGTGCCAGCATTGGGCAAACCCTTAATGAAAAACTGTTTTTT. This translates into CASIGQTLNEKLFF. The entire variable domain, with the rest obtained from reference TRBV2 and TRBJ1-4, is as follows: EPEVTQTPSHQVTQMGQEVILRCVPISNHLYFYWYRQILGQKVEFLVSFYNNEISEKSEIFDDQFSVERPDGSNFTLKIRSTKLEDSAMYFCASIGQTLNEKLFFGSGTQLSVL.